Here is one T cell receptor (beta chain) with its context. Using immunoSEQ multiplex PCR, the repertoire was profiled, and TCRdb retains in-frame clones only, with some absent. Among some 100,000 clones listed, around 86% were seen once. With 1 base removed from V and 4 bases from J, the gap between germline ends came to 10 bases. Per germline, CDR1 SNHLY and CDR2 FYNNEI. The CDR3 spans 14 residues. The sample is drawn from a study of radiotherapy plus CTLA-4 blockade in lung cancer. Study in general: Patients showed objective responses in over 15% of cases, and disease control was achieved by under 40%.

Focal radiation and CTLA-4 blockade (ipilimumab) were tested in chemo-refractory metastatic non-small-cell lung cancer patients. V and J are TRBV2 and TRBJ1-2; D perhaps matches TRBD1 (5 bases). The sample in question was peripheral blood, obtained from a patient treated with radiotherapy plus ipilimumab. The clonotype was recovered from a human donor with non-small cell lung cancer that progressed on radiotherapy plus ipilimumab. CDR3 region: CASSEDRTPYGYTF. The DNA for the CDR3 is TGTGCCAGCAGTGAAGACAGGACGCCCTATGGCTACACCTTC.